This T cell receptor (beta chain) was documented in a study of blood T cell repertoires in COVID-19 (dated by TCRdb to the early 2020s). Broadly, across the study: Collaborator samples came from the United States, Italy and Spain and covered acute and convalescent phases of COVID-19. The material from the prospective study consisted of cDNA or gDNA derived from T cells, B-cell-depleted T cells, or PBMCs. Deeply sampled blood TCRbeta repertoires from subjects exposed to, actively infected with, or recovered from COVID-19 were included in the dataset. The repertoires were released in a freely available public database meant as a resource for research on the immune response to SARS-CoV-2. Samples were obtained from the ongoing ImmuneRACE study (first 160 participants) and from 1,200 or so subjects provided by 6 global collaborators. A de-identified subject ID, COVID-19 status, age in years and sex were almost always included in the sample metadata. HLA class I and class II types, where available, came from metadata supplied by the sample provider rather than from assay-based typing. Study-wide conclusions, independent of this receptor: The quantity of clinical and demographic metadata differed by source and by participant and was supplied without curation.

To note about this clone: Its binding antigen is unknown. Base quality data are lacking; no much larger clone is found one base away.

CDR1 SGHRS and CDR2 YFSETQ are derived from the germline V gene. V drops 1 base and J drops 4 bases, leaving 8 bases in between. The CDR3 goes from the cysteine to the phenylalanine over 13 residues. CDR3 DNA only is kept here, 39 bases in frame from base 1. The immunoSEQ Assay, a bias-controlled multiplex PCR, was used to amplify TCRbeta CDR3 regions from genomic DNA. The study's processing was this. The number of nucleated cells in each sample was estimated by amplification of reference gene primers within the assay. To quantify the absolute abundance of each unique TCRbeta CDR3 rearrangement, sequence reads were collapsed and filtered. For each sample, productive Simpson clonality was calculated by taking the square root of Simpson's diversity index across productive rearrangements. TCRdb stores this immuneACCESS table with in-frame sequences only. Part of the clones is absent; in the studies checked, under half of the shortfall reflects unresolved V genes, and no reason is known for the rest. V, J and clone size were drawn from that table, and D and trimming were deduced from the DNA. A total of over 400,000 clones appear in this sample, approximately 86% of them only once. Approximately 8% of the sample rests with the top ten.

In the prospective study, participants were roughly 18 to 95 years old, resided in about two dozen geographic areas of the United States, and were enrolled through a virtual design. In the prospective study, participants were assigned to cohorts based on the clinical history participants reported in a screening survey and a study questionnaire. ImmuneRACE Cohort 3 recovered participants were defined by two consecutive negative NP/OP PCR tests, healthcare professional clearance, or symptom resolution. Each participant in the prospective study had whole blood, serum and a nasopharyngeal or oropharyngeal swab collected by mobile phlebotomists. Additional blood draws and questionnaires over an approximately two-month period could optionally be provided by prospective study participants. Before DNA extraction, blood samples from the prospective study were shipped at room temperature or frozen.

The chain was built from TRBV5-1 and TRBJ2-5, with no confidently assigned D gene. The TCR originated in a woman in her fifties or sixties who had recovered from COVID-19. The source material was PBMCs or T cells enriched from blood (not recorded which). The CDR3 protein: CASSLKGGETQYF. The DNA reads TGCGCCAGCAGCTTGAAAGGCGGAGAGACCCAGTACTTC.